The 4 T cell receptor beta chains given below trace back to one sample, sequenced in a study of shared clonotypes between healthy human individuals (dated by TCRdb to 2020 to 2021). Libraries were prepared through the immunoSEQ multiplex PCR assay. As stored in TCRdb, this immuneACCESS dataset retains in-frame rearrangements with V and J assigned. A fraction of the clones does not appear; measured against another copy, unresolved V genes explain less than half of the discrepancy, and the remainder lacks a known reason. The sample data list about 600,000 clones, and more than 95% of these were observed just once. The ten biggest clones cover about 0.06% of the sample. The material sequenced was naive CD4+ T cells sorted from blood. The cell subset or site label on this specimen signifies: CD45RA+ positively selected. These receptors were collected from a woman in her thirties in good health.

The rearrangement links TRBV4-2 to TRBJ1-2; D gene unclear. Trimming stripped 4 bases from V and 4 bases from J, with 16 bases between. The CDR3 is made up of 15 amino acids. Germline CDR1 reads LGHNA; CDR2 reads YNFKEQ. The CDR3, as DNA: TGTGCCAGCAGCCTACAGAGGTGGGCGAGCTATGGCTACACCTTC. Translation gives CASSLQRWASYGYTF.

This CDR3 is CASSVGLVGTSGRNEQFF. CDR3 in DNA: TGTGCCAGCAGCGTCGGCCTAGTAGGGACTAGCGGGAGGAATGAGCAGTTCTTC. The J gene is TRBJ2-1, the V gene TRBV9; 15 bases fit TRBD2. The germline CDR1 and CDR2 sequences are SGDLS and YYNGEE. This CDR3 contains 18 residues. Losses at the gene ends were 2 bases for V and 7 bases for J; bases not matched to a gene: 10.

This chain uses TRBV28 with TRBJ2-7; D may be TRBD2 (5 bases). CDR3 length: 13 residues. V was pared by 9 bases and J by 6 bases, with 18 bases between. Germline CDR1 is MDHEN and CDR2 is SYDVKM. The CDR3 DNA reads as TGTGCCAGTGAGGGCTCCCCCCCCGGCGAGCAGTACTTC. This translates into CASEGSPPGEQYF.

CDR3 in DNA: TGCAGTGCTAGGGACACTGAAGCTTTCTTT. Its translation: CSARDTEAFF. The V call is TRBV20-1, the J call TRBJ1-1; D is unclear. Germline loops: CDR1 DFQATT, CDR2 SNEGSKA (reference sequence). Trimming left V 3 bases short and J 3 bases short, with 2 bases between. The CDR3 spans 10 residues.